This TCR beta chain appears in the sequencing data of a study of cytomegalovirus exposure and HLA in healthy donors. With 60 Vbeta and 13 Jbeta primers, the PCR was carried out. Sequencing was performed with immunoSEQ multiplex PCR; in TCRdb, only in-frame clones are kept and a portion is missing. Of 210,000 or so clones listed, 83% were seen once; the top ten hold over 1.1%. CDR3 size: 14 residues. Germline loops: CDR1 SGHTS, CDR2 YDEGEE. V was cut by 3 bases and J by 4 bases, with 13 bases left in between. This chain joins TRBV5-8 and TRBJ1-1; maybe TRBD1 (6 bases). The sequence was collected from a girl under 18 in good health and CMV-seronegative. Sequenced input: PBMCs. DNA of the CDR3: TGTGCCAGCAGCTACAGGGTTCAGGGCACTGAAGCTTTCTTT. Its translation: CASSYRVQGTEAFF.